This T cell receptor (beta chain) was sequenced during a study of cytomegalovirus exposure and HLA in healthy donors. Study as a whole: Out of roughly 170 million T cells, an earlier analysis found fewer than 140 million unique TCR beta sequences in total.

The V gene's germline CDR1 is SEHNR and CDR2 FQNEAQ (reference sequence). The CDR3 runs to 10 residues. 13 Jbeta primers and 60 Vbeta primers were used for the PCR. The protocol was immunoSEQ multiplex PCR, while the TCRdb copy is restricted to in-frame clones and leaves out a portion. Of about 160,000 clones listed, 80% to 90% are singletons. Worth noting for this clone: The antigen remains undetermined.

Regarding the study as a whole: In a later analysis, TCR beta V- and J-gene trimming showed a link to a missense DCLRE1C variant.

Despite likely unrecorded immune exposures, the donors were nominally healthy at the time of sampling. Sample: PBMCs. This TCR came from a woman aged 18-29 years in good health and CMV-seronegative. V usage is TRBV7-9 and J usage is TRBJ1-1, with no clear D. CDR3 in amino acids: CAPSEAEAFF. DNA of the CDR3: TGTGCTCCCTCGGAGGCTGAAGCTTTCTTT.